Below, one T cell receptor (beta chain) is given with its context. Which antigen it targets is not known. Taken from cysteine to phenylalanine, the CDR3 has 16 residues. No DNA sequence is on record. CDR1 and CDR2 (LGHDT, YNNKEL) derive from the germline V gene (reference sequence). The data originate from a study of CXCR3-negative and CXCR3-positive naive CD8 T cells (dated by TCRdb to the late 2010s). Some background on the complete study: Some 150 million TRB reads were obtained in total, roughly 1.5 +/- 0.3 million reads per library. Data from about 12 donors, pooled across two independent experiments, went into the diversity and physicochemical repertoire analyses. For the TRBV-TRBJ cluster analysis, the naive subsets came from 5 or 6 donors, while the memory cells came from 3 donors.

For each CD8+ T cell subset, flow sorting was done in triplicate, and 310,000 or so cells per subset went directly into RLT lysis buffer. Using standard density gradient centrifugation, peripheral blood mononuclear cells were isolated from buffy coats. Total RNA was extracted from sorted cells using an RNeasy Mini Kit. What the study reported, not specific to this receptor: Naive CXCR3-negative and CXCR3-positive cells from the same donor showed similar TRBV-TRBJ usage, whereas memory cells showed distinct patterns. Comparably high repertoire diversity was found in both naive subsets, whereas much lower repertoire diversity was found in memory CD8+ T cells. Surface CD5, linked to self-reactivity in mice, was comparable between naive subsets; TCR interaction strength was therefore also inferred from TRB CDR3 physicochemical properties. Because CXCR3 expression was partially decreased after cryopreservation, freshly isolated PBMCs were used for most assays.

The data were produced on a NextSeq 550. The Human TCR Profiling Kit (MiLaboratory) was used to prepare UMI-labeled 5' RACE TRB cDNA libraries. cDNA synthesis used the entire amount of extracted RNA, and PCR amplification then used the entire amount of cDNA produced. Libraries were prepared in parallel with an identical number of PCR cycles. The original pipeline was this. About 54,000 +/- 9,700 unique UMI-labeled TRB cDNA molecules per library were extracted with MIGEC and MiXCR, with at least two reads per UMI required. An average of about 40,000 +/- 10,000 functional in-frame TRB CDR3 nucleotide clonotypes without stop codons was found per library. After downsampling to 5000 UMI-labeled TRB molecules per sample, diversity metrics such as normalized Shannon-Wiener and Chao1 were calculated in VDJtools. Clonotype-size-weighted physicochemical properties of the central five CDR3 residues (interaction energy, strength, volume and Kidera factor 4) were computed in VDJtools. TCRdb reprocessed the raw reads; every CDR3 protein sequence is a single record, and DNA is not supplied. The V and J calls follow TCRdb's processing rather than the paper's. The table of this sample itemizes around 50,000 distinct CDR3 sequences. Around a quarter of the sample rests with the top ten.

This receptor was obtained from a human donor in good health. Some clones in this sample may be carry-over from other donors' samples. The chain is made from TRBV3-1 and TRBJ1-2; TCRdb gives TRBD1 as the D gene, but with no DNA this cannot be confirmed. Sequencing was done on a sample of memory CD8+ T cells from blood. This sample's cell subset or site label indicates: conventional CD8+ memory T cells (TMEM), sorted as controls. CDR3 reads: CASSHPRTGLENGYTF.